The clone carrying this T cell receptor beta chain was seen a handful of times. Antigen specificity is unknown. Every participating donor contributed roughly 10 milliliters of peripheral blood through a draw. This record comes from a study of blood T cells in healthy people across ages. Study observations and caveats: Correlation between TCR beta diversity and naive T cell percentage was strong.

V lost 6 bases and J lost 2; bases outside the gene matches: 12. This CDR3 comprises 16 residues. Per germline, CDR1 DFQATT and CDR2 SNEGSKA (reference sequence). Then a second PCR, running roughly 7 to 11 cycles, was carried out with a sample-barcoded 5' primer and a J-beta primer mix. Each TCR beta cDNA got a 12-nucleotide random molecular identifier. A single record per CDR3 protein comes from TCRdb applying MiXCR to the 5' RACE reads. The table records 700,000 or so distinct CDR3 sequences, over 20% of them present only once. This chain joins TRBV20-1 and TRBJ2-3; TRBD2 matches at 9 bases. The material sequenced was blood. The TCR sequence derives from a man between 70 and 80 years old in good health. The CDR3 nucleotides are TGCAGTGCCTTACTCTTAGCGGGGGCAGCCACAGATACGCAGTATTTT. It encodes CSALLLAGAATDTQYF.